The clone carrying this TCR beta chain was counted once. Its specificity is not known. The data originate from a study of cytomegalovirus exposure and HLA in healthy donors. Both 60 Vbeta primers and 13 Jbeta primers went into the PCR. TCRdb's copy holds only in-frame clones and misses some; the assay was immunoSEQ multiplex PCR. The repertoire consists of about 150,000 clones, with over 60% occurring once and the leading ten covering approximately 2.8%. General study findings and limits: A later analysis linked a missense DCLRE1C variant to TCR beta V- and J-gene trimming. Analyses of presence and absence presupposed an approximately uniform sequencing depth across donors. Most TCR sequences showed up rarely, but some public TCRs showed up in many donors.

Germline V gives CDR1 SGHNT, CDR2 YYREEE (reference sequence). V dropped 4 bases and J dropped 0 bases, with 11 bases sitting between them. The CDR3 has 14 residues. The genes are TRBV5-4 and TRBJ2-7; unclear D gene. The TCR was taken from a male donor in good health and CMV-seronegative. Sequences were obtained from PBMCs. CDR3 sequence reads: CASSLDSFSYEQYF. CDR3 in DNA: TGTGCCAGCAGCCTAGACTCATTCTCCTACGAGCAGTACTTC.